Listed below are T cell receptor beta chains from one sample, sequenced in a study of Tregs in tolerant kidney transplant recipients. Clones were read by immunoSEQ multiplex PCR, and TCRdb kept only the in-frame ones, dropping some. In the table there are approximately 260,000 clones, around 82% of which are singletons. What was sequenced was CD4+ T cells from blood. The source of these receptors is a human donor in good health. Both conserved end residues are part of each CDR3. A D gene is named only where the DNA matches it firmly. The size field is filled for only some rows; it gives once, few, many or a size class.

D gene,J gene,clone size,V gene,CDR3 protein,CDR3 DNA
TRBD1,TRBJ2-3,.,TRBV6-1,CASRRGTGNNTQYF,TGTGCCAGCAGGAGGGGGACAGGCAATAATACGCAGTATTTT
TRBD1,TRBJ1-1,.,TRBV4-2,CASSQGDRSNTEAFF,TGTGCCAGCAGCCAAGGGGACAGGTCGAACACTGAAGCTTTCTTT
.,TRBJ1-3,.,TRBV5-6,CASSLNRALRGNTIYF,TGTGCCAGCAGCTTAAACAGGGCCCTGCGAGGAAACACCATATATTTT
TRBD2,TRBJ2-7,.,TRBV10-2,CASSESSGVYEQYF,TGCGCCAGCAGTGAGTCTAGCGGGGTCTACGAGCAGTACTTC
.,TRBJ1-2,.,TRBV9,CASSERAGAGYTF,TGTGCCAGCAGCGAGAGGGCGGGGGCTGGCTACACCTTC
.,TRBJ2-7,.,TRBV10-2,CASSESAYEQYF,TGCGCCAGCAGTGAGTCTGCCTACGAGCAGTACTTC
TRBD1,TRBJ1-4,.,TRBV5-1,CASSVGTGEEKLFF,TGCGCCAGCAGCGTCGGGACAGGGGAGGAAAAACTGTTTTTT
.,TRBJ2-1,few,TRBV6-1,CASSENPGNYNEQFF,TGTGCCAGCAGTGAAAATCCGGGGAATTACAATGAGCAGTTCTTC
.,TRBJ2-3,.,TRBV27,CASSFGLASTDTQYF,TGTGCCAGCAGTTTTGGACTGGCTAGCACAGATACGCAGTATTTT
.,TRBJ2-5,once,TRBV11-2,CASSWDGKETQYF,TGTGCCAGCAGCTGGGACGGCAAAGAGACCCAGTACTTC
.,TRBJ2-7,.,TRBV19,CASSIAGLAYEQYF,TGTGCCAGTAGTATAGCCGGTTTGGCCTACGAGCAGTACTTC
.,TRBJ1-1,.,TRBV5-1,CASSLGIANTEAFF,TGCGCCAGCAGCTTGGGGATCGCGAACACTGAAGCTTTCTTT
.,TRBJ1-3,.,TRBV11-2,CALRGSPGNTIYF,TGTGCACTAAGGGGCAGCCCAGGAAACACCATATATTTT